The next 10 T cell receptor beta chains were all read from a single sample in a study of blood T cell repertoires in COVID-19. Using immunoSEQ multiplex PCR, the repertoire was profiled, and TCRdb retains in-frame clones only, with some absent. The table records around 250,000 clones, about nine tenths of them present only once. The specimen sequenced was peripheral blood. Every receptor here comes from a man younger than 45 who had recovered from COVID-19.

The V gene is TRBV6-5, the J gene TRBJ2-1, with 9 bases identical to TRBD2. Germline trimming cut 7 bases from V and 6 bases from J; bases unmatched to any gene: 4. Germline V lookup: CDR1 MNHEY, CDR2 SVGAGI. The CDR3 extends over 13 amino acids. CDR3 nucleotides: TGTGCCAGCACTAGCGGGGCCTCCAATGAGCAGTTCTTC. Encoded protein: CASTSGASNEQFF.

The CDR3 loop is CASSSSGVAYNEQFF. CDR3 DNA sequence: TGTGCCAGCAGCTCCTCAGGGGTGGCCTACAATGAGCAGTTCTTC. The chain couples TRBV7-2 to TRBJ2-1; TRBD1 might be the D (6 bases). The length of the CDR3 is 15 residues. V lost 4 bases, J lost 2 bases, and 12 bases lay in between. The V gene's germline CDR1 is SGHTA and CDR2 FQGNSA.

This chain uses TRBV18 with TRBJ2-2; D possibly corresponds to TRBD2 (5 bases). This CDR3 region has 13 residues. In germline, CDR1 is KGHSH, CDR2 LQKENI. Trimming took 3 bases from V and 4 from J, leaving 6 bases between them. The CDR3 nucleotides read TGTGCCAGCTCACCGGGGAGCACCGGGGAGCTGTTTTTT. Its protein product is CASSPGSTGELFF. The full variable domain, rest sourced from reference TRBV18 and TRBJ2-2, is NAGVMQNPRHLVRRRGQEARLRCSPMKGHSHVYWYRQLPEEGLKFMVYLQKENIIDESGMPKERFSAEFPKEGPSILRIQQVVRGDSAAYFCASSPGSTGELFFGEGSRLTVL.

The chain is built from TRBV7-8 and TRBJ2-1; 12 nucleotides match TRBD1. V was pared by 5 bases and J by 5 bases, with 22 bases of the junction left unmatched. Germline CDR1 and CDR2: SGHVS and FQNEAQ. The CDR3 contains 21 residues. CDR3 loop: CASSPIGLGAGQGAGNNEQFF. The DNA for the CDR3 is TGTGCCAGCAGCCCCATTGGGTTAGGAGCGGGACAGGGGGCAGGAAACAATGAGCAGTTCTTC.

Notes on this clone: The limits of the CDR3 on the DNA are not certain, so only TCRdb's listed CDR3 is given. V and J are TRBV6-5 and TRBJ1-2; the table names TRBD1, a call not compared with the DNA. Inclusive of both ends, the CDR3 amounts to 14 amino acids. Per germline, CDR1 MNHEY and CDR2 SVGAGI. The CDR3: CASSFSWGQGARTF.

The genes are TRBV2 and TRBJ2-7, with a possible D match to TRBD1 (5 bases). CDR3 length: 12 residues. Germline V lookup: CDR1 SNHLY, CDR2 FYNNEI. Trimming removed 11 bases from V and 1 base from J, with 12 bases in between. Here the CDR3 DNA reads TGTGCCGGCCAGGACACATCCTACGAGCAGTACTTC. Translated, it gives CAGQDTSYEQYF.

This clone was found once. CDR3 amino acids: CAWGTGGRSDYGYTF. CDR3 bases: TGTGCCTGGGGGACCGGGGGGCGATCGGACTATGGCTACACCTTC. V and J are TRBV30 and TRBJ1-2; maybe TRBD1 (6 bases). V dropped 5 bases and J dropped 3 bases, with 19 bases sitting between them. The CDR3 runs 15 residues. The germline V gene encodes CDR1 GTSNPN and CDR2 SVGIG (reference sequence). The variable domain in full, with the rest retrieved from reference TRBV30 and TRBJ1-2, is SQTIHQWPATLVQPVGSPLSLECTVEGTSNPNLYWYRQAAGRGLQLLFYSVGIGQISSEVPQNLSASRPQDRQFILSSKKLLLSDSGFYLCAWGTGGRSDYGYTFGSGTRLTVV.

This chain uses TRBV11-2 with TRBJ2-7; 12 bases are shared with TRBD2. The CDR3 extends over 16 amino acids. The junction had 7 bases not matched to a gene; V was cut back by 5 bases and J by 2 bases. CDR1 is SGHAT and CDR2 is FQNNGV in the germline V gene. Written as DNA, the CDR3 is TGTGCCAGCAGCACAAGGACTAGCGGGGCGACCTACGAGCAGTACTTC. It codes for CASSTRTSGATYEQYF.

Here the CDR3 DNA reads TGTGCCAGCTCACCACCGGCCTTCAGGGGGCAATCCACAGATACGCAGTATTTT. Protein: CASSPPAFRGQSTDTQYF. V and J are TRBV18 and TRBJ2-3; TRBD1 matches at 8 bases. V was clipped by 0 bases and J by 2 bases; unmatched bases: 10. The CDR3 totals 18 residues. Per germline, CDR1 KGHSH and CDR2 LQKENI.

This chain connects TRBV5-6 to TRBJ1-4; D perhaps matches TRBD1 (6 bases). With 2 bases removed from V and 10 bases from J, the gap between germline ends came to 15 bases. Germline V gene data show CDR1 as SGHDT and CDR2 as YYEEEE. This CDR3 region has 14 residues. The CDR3 is CASSLEGLGGKLFF. The CDR3 DNA reads TGTGCCAGCAGCTTAGAGGGGTTAGGGGGAAAACTGTTTTTT. The full variable domain, its missing parts supplied by reference TRBV5-6 and TRBJ1-4, is DAGVTQSPTHLIKTRGQQVTLRCSPKSGHDTVSWYQQALGQGPQFIFQYYEEEERQRGNFPDRFSGHQFPNYSSELNVNALLLGDSALYLCASSLEGLGGKLFFGSGTQLSVL.